This T cell receptor beta chain was sequenced for a study of cytomegalovirus exposure and HLA in healthy donors. V shed 5 bases, J shed 0 bases, and the junction held 5 bases outside the gene matches. The germline V gene encodes CDR1 SEHNR and CDR2 FQNEAQ (reference sequence). The CDR3 consists of 17 residues. PCR employed 60 Vbeta and 13 Jbeta primers. TCRdb's copy holds only in-frame clones and misses some; the assay was immunoSEQ multiplex PCR. The profile covers over 150,000 clones, with more than 80% appearing a single time and about 2.4% taken by the ten largest. What was sequenced was PBMCs. This TCR was sampled from a male donor in good health and CMV-seronegative. This chain joins TRBV7-9 and TRBJ2-1; 12 nucleotides line up with TRBD2. This CDR3 reads CASSPLAGGRSYNEQFF. CDR3 in DNA: TGTGCCAGCAGCCCACTAGCGGGGGGCCGCTCCTACAATGAGCAGTTCTTC.